One and the same sample provided the 20 T cell receptor beta chains below, sequenced in a study of CD8 T cells in Susac syndrome (dated by TCRdb to the late 2010s). The method behind the library was the immunoSEQ multiplex PCR assay. RNA was extracted using the RNeasy kit, and roughly 0.5 to 1 ug of the RNA was reverse transcribed with random hexamers. The raw public data were reprocessed by TCRdb itself: fastp quality trimming at Q25, MiXCR clonotype calling, in-frame beta chains only. Each CDR3 protein appears once, grouped with its most common genes and DNA. Across this sample there are more than 150,000 distinct CDR3 sequences, with around 95% seen only once. The ten largest clones take up roughly 0.16% of the sample. The sequencing input was CD8+ T cells from PBMCs. The receptors were sampled from a human donor with multiple sclerosis.

CDR3 sequence reads: CASSISGRHEQYF. The CDR3 region has the DNA TGCGCCAGCTCGATCTCAGGACGCCACGAGCAGTACTTC. This sequence joins TRBV5-1 and TRBJ2-7; no clear D gene. Germline CDR1 and CDR2: SGHRS and YFSETQ. CDR3 length equals 13 residues. V dropped 7 bases and J dropped 5 bases, with 16 bases sitting between them.

V usage is TRBV28 and J usage is TRBJ2-7; TRBD1 might be the D (6 bases). Germline CDR1 reads MDHEN; CDR2 reads SYDVKM. The CDR3 has 14 residues. V was clipped by 6 bases and J by 3 bases, with 15 bases between them. CDR3 nucleotide sequence: TGTGCCAGCAGGTACCTACAAGGGGGCTACGAGCAGTACTTC. As protein: CASRYLQGGYEQYF.

This chain uses TRBV28 with TRBJ1-1; D is ambiguous. The V gene's germline CDR1 is MDHEN and CDR2 SYDVKM. The V gene lost 6 bases and the J gene lost 0 bases, with 11 bases spanning the gap. This CDR3 contains 14 residues. CDR3 bases: TGTGCCAGCAGCCCGACACTTATGAACACTGAAGCTTTCTTT. Its translation: CASSPTLMNTEAFF. Together with reference TRBV28 and TRBJ1-1, the CDR3 gives the full variable domain: DVKVTQSSRYLVKRTGEKVFLECVQDMDHENMFWYRQDPGLGLRLIYFSYDVKMKEKGDIPEGYSVSREKKERFSLILESASTNQTSMYLCASSPTLMNTEAFFGQGTRLTVV.

The chain couples TRBV6-5 to TRBJ2-5; D remains unclear. V lost 2 bases and J 5 bases, leaving 3 bases between the germline ends. The CDR3 is made up of 11 amino acids. Per the germline V gene, CDR1 is MNHEY and CDR2 is SVGAGI. CDR3 coding DNA: TGTGCCAGCAGTTACCTTGAGACCCAGTACTTC. Its protein product is CASSYLETQYF.

V and J are TRBV3-1 and TRBJ1-5, with 8 nucleotides matching TRBD1. Germline loops: CDR1 LGHDT, CDR2 YNNKEL (reference sequence). The CDR3 totals 17 residues. Losses at the gene ends were 5 bases for V and 2 bases for J; bases not matched to a gene: 11. CDR3 protein: CASSAHPGGAGNQPQHF. The DNA for the CDR3 is TGTGCCAGCAGCGCACATCCAGGGGGCGCGGGCAATCAGCCCCAGCATTTT.

This chain connects TRBV3-1 to TRBJ2-1, with no clear D. Trimming shortened V by 7 bases and J by 6 bases, and 7 bases separated the two germline ends. Germline CDR1 reads LGHDT; CDR2 reads YNNKEL (reference sequence). There are 11 residues in the CDR3. The CDR3 region is CASTHGNEQFF. The CDR3 DNA sequence: TGTGCCAGCACCCATGGCAATGAGCAGTTCTTC.

CDR3 protein: CASHIGGTLEQYF. The CDR3 DNA follows: TGTGCCAGCCATATCGGAGGGACCCTCGAGCAGTACTTC. This rearrangement joins TRBV7-2 to TRBJ2-7, with D possibly matching TRBD2 (6 bases). Germline V gives CDR1 SGHTA, CDR2 FQGNSA. The CDR3 extends over 13 amino acids. The V end was cut by 8 bases, the J end by 6 bases, with 17 bases between.

The chain has TRBV29-1 and TRBJ1-1, with D perhaps matching TRBD1 (5 bases). In germline, CDR1 is SQVTM, CDR2 ANQGSEA. The CDR3 length is 12 residues. V lost 0 bases to trimming and J lost 8 bases, with 10 bases between them. The CDR3 loop is CSVEDQRDEAFF. DNA of the CDR3: TGCAGCGTTGAAGATCAAAGGGACGAAGCTTTCTTT.

Here the CDR3 DNA reads TGTGCCAGCAGCCCTGGACAGGGGGCGCCGGAGACCCAGTACTTC. It specifies CASSPGQGAPETQYF. The chain employs TRBV7-9 and TRBJ2-5; 11 bases fit TRBD1. V lost 5 bases and J lost 5; bases outside the gene matches: 7. This CDR3 contains 15 residues. Germline assignment: CDR1 SEHNR and CDR2 FQNEAQ (reference sequence).

This chain links TRBV5-1 with TRBJ2-1, with 8 bases identical to TRBD1. V was pared by 4 bases and J by 6 bases, with 12 bases of the junction left unmatched. CDR3 length equals 16 residues. Germline CDR1 SGHRS, CDR2 YFSETQ. This CDR3 is CASSPRRTGFGNEQFF. In DNA, the CDR3 is TGCGCCAGCAGCCCCCGTCGGACAGGGTTTGGCAATGAGCAGTTCTTC.

V is TRBV30 and J is TRBJ2-3, with TRBD1 as a possible D gene (6 bases). The CDR3 has 16 residues. Germline-derived CDR1 and CDR2 are GTSNPN and SVGIG (reference sequence). The V and J ends lost 2 bases and 2 bases respectively, with 17 bases between them. The CDR3 is CAWSISLDSYTDTQYF. DNA for the CDR3: TGTGCCTGGAGTATATCTCTGGACAGTTACACAGATACGCAGTATTTT.

This clonotype has just one count. V and J are TRBV30 and TRBJ2-3; D possibly corresponds to TRBD2 (6 bases). CDR1 is GTSNPN and CDR2 is SVGIG in the germline V gene (reference sequence). Between the trimmed V and J ends, which lost 8 bases and 0 bases, there was a span of 12 bases. The CDR3 has 13 amino acids. The CDR3, as DNA: TGTGCCCTCGATGGGGGGAGCACAGATACGCAGTATTTT. Translating gives CALDGGSTDTQYF.

The CDR3 nucleotides are TGCGCCAGCAGCCCGAGACTAACCGGGACTAGCGTACAGACCCAGTACTTC. Translating it yields CASSPRLTGTSVQTQYF. V gene TRBV4-1 combines with J gene TRBJ2-5; 10 bases are shared with TRBD2. Per germline, CDR1 MGHRA and CDR2 YSYEKL. CDR3 length: 17 residues. The ends lost 4 bases at V and 6 bases at J; junction bases unmatched: 14.

The chain employs TRBV20-1 and TRBJ2-3; D is uncertain. The CDR3 has 13 residues. Germline V lookup: CDR1 DFQATT, CDR2 SNEGSKA (reference sequence). Trimming shortened V by 3 bases and J by 0 bases, and 7 bases separated the two germline ends. CDR3 bases: TGCAGTGCTAGCGAGGAGAGCACAGATACGCAGTATTTT. Translating it yields CSASEESTDTQYF.

The V call is TRBV20-1, the J call TRBJ1-5, with TRBD1 matching over 7 bases. CDR3 length: 16 residues. With 6 bases clipped from V and 4 bases from J, the junction kept 15 bases outside the gene matches. Germline CDR1 reads DFQATT; CDR2 reads SNEGSKA (reference sequence). The CDR3 is CSARETGNPSNQPQHF. CDR3 DNA sequence: TGCAGTGCAAGGGAGACAGGGAATCCATCTAATCAGCCCCAGCATTTT.

J is TRBJ1-1 and V is TRBV18; D gene ambiguous. The CDR3 consists of 12 residues. Trimming shortened V by 5 bases and J by 2 bases, and 6 bases separated the two germline ends. Germline CDR1 is KGHSH and CDR2 is LQKENI. The CDR3 spells CASSGSNTEAFF. The CDR3, as DNA: TGTGCCAGCTCAGGGAGCAACACTGAAGCTTTCTTT. Together with reference TRBV18 and TRBJ1-1, the CDR3 gives the full variable domain: NAGVMQNPRHLVRRRGQEARLRCSPMKGHSHVYWYRQLPEEGLKFMVYLQKENIIDESGMPKERFSAEFPKEGPSILRIQQVVRGDSAAYFCASSGSNTEAFFGQGTRLTVV.

The chain links TRBV9 to TRBJ2-6, with D perhaps given as TRBD1 or TRBD2 (5 bases each). Germline CDR1 and CDR2: SGDLS and YYNGEE. CDR3 length: 19 residues. V shed 3 bases and J shed 0 bases, with 19 bases lying between them. The CDR3 is CASSATGTAFLSGANVLTF. CDR3 sequence (DNA): TGTGCCAGCAGCGCAACCGGGACGGCATTCCTCTCTGGGGCCAACGTCCTGACTTTC.

V and J are TRBV13 and TRBJ1-2; the D is unclear. This CDR3 has 14 residues. Trimming cost V 3 bases and J 6 bases, with 14 bases left between them. The V gene's germline CDR1 is PRHDT and CDR2 FYEKMQ (reference sequence). CDR3 residues: CASSFKDLGHGYTF. CDR3 DNA sequence: TGTGCCAGCAGCTTTAAGGACCTGGGCCATGGCTACACCTTC.

V usage is TRBV5-1 and J usage is TRBJ2-7; unclear D gene. This CDR3 is 13 amino acids long. In germline, CDR1 is SGHRS, CDR2 YFSETQ. Trimming pared 0 bases from V and 7 bases from J, leaving 11 bases between. CDR3 amino acids: CASSLEGATEQYV. For the CDR3, the DNA is TGCGCCAGCAGCTTGGAGGGCGCCACGGAGCAGTACGTC.

V usage is TRBV2 and J usage is TRBJ1-5; 7 nucleotides align to TRBD1. The V segment lost 1 base and the J segment 6 bases; nucleotides outside the gene matches: 0. CDR3 length equals 13 residues. The germline gives CDR1 SNHLY, CDR2 FYNNEI. The CDR3 coding sequence is TGTGCCAGCAGTGAAGAGGGGGCTCAGCCCCAGCATTTT. Translation: CASSEEGAQPQHF. Complete variable domain (other parts from reference TRBV2 and TRBJ1-5): EPEVTQTPSHQVTQMGQEVILRCVPISNHLYFYWYRQILGQKVEFLVSFYNNEISEKSEIFDDQFSVERPDGSNFTLKIRSTKLEDSAMYFCASSEEGAQPQHFGDGTRLSIL.